The rows below give T cell receptor beta chains drawn from one sample of a study of blood T cell repertoires in COVID-19. Sequencing was performed with immunoSEQ multiplex PCR; in TCRdb, only in-frame clones are kept and a portion is missing. Of 20,000 to 30,000 clones in the sample, about 90% are singletons; the top ten hold about 32%. Sequenced: peripheral blood. Receptor source: a man between 65 and 80 years old with active COVID-19. CDR3s include the opening cysteine and the closing phenylalanine or tryptophan. The D gene is left open where the match is weak. Part of the rows lack a size; the others show once, few, many or a class for expanded clones.

>17|TRBD1|TRBV7-9|NA|TRBJ2-1
CASSFLRGQGPMNEQFF
TGTGCCAGCAGTTTCCTCAGGGGACAGGGCCCCATGAATGAGCAGTTCTTC
>16|TRBD1|TRBV19|few|TRBJ1-1
CASSIGQGARAQGAFF
TGTGCCAGTAGTATAGGACAGGGGGCTAGGGCACAGGGAGCTTTCTTT
>12|NA|TRBV29-1|NA|TRBJ2-3
CSARVAGDTQYF
TGCAGCGCCAGGGTGGCAGGAGATACGCAGTATTTT
>15|NA|TRBV19|NA|TRBJ1-2
CASSILGRANYGYTF
TGTGCCAGTAGTATCCTAGGGAGAGCTAACTATGGCTACACCTTC
>14|NA|TRBV3-1/TRBV3-2|few|TRBJ1-3
CASSQVLDGNTIYF
TGTGCCAGCAGCCAAGTGTTAGATGGAAACACCATATATTTT
>15|TRBD1|TRBV28|NA|TRBJ1-1
CASSPWTGGNTEAFF
TGTGCCAGCAGCCCGTGGACAGGGGGGAACACTGAAGCTTTCTTT
>14|TRBD2|TRBV30|NA|TRBJ2-5
CAWSTYSGEETQYF
TGTGCCTGGAGTACTTATAGCGGGGAAGAGACCCAGTACTTC
>16|TRBD1|TRBV11-3|NA|TRBJ2-1
CASSPGGGQGIHEQFF
TGTGCCAGCAGCCCAGGAGGGGGACAGGGGATTCATGAGCAGTTCTTC
>12|NA|TRBV18|NA|TRBJ2-7
CASSSDTYEQYF
TGTGCCAGCTCATCTGACACCTACGAGCAGTACTTC
>14|TRBD1|TRBV5-8|NA|TRBJ1-4
CASSKGQGWEKLFF
TGTGCCAGCAGCAAGGGACAGGGGTGGGAAAAACTGTTTTTT
>15|NA|TRBV25-1|NA|TRBJ1-2
CASSESPTGPRGYTF
TGTGCCAGCAGTGAAAGCCCCACAGGCCCCCGGGGCTACACCTTC
>13|NA|TRBV27|NA|TRBJ2-1
CASSAQSYNEQFF
TGTGCCAGCTCGGCACAGAGTTACAATGAGCAGTTCTTC
>19|TRBD2|TRBV19|NA|TRBJ2-6
CASSIRPSGMSSGANVLTF
TGTGCCAGTAGTATTCGGCCTAGCGGAATGAGCTCTGGGGCCAACGTCCTGACTTTC
>17|TRBD2|TRBV28|NA|TRBJ2-1
CASSSYRTSGRHNEQFF
TGTGCCAGCAGTTCTTACCGGACTAGCGGGAGACACAATGAGCAGTTCTTC
>17|TRBD1|TRBV6-6|once|TRBJ1-2
CASSPMTGGPTGYGYTF
TGTGCCAGCAGTCCTATGACAGGGGGCCCCACTGGCTATGGCTACACCTTC
>16|TRBD2|TRBV18|NA|TRBJ2-3
CASSRLAGVGTDTQYF
TGTGCCAGCTCACGACTAGCGGGAGTGGGGACAGATACGCAGTATTTT
>15|NA|TRBV19|NA|TRBJ1-2
CASTPPWGTGNGYTF
TGTGCCAGTACCCCCCCCTGGGGAACAGGGAATGGCTACACCTTC
>15|TRBD1|TRBV19|NA|TRBJ1-1
CASSLIGTANTEAFF
TGTGCCAGTTCGCTCATCGGGACAGCGAACACTGAAGCTTTCTTT
>15|NA|TRBV6-5|NA|TRBJ1-5
CASVGRDLNNQPQHF
TGTGCCAGCGTTGGGCGGGACCTTAACAATCAGCCCCAGCATTTT
>17|NA|TRBV7-3|NA|TRBJ2-1
CASSLLSVIGTGNEQFF
TGTGCCAGCAGCTTATTATCCGTGATCGGGACTGGCAATGAGCAGTTCTTC
>15|TRBD1|TRBV5-6|NA|TRBJ1-6
CASSPGDRENSPLHF
TGTGCCAGCAGCCCGGGGGACAGGGAAAATTCACCCCTCCACTTT
>16|TRBD1|TRBV28|NA|TRBJ1-2
CASSAPGQRTFYGYTF
TGTGCCAGCAGTGCACCGGGACAGCGAACTTTCTATGGCTACACCTTC
>15|TRBD2|TRBV24-1|NA|TRBJ2-1
CASSTSGKAHNEQFF
TGTGCCAGCAGTACTAGCGGCAAAGCCCACAATGAGCAGTTCTTC
>15|TRBD1|TRBV5-1|NA|TRBJ2-2
CASSLWTGVTGELFF
TGCGCCAGCAGCTTGTGGACAGGGGTCACCGGGGAGCTGTTTTTT
>15|TRBD1|TRBV2|once|TRBJ1-1
CASRRTGGMNTEAFF
TGTGCCAGCAGGCGGACAGGGGGCATGAACACTGAAGCTTTCTTT
>16|TRBD1|TRBV6-5|NA|TRBJ1-2
CASSYLGQGRGYGYTF
TGTGCCAGCAGTTACCTGGGACAGGGAAGAGGCTATGGCTACACCTTC
>15|NA|TRBV6-2/TRBV6-3|NA|TRBJ2-7
CASSYGQPPSYEQYF
TGTGCCAGCAGTTACGGGCAGCCTCCCTCCTACGAGCAGTACTTC
>11|NA|TRBV20-1|NA|TRBJ2-3
CSARDGWREYF
TGCAGTGCTAGAGATGGGTGGAGGGAGTATTTT
>16|TRBD1|TRBV5-5|NA|TRBJ2-1
CASILGPGTGNNEQFF
TGTGCCAGCATCCTGGGGCCCGGGACAGGTAACAATGAGCAGTTCTTC
>14|TRBD2|TRBV28|once|TRBJ2-4
CASRTGGGGNIQYF
TGTGCCAGCAGGACTGGGGGGGGAGGCAACATTCAGTACTTC
>16|TRBD1|TRBV18|NA|TRBJ2-7
CASSPVGQAISYEQYF
TGTGCCAGCTCACCAGTAGGACAGGCGATTTCTTACGAGCAGTACTTC
>14|NA|TRBV5-6|NA|TRBJ1-2
CASSFNWAGVGYTF
TGTGCCAGCAGCTTTAACTGGGCGGGGGTTGGCTACACCTTC
>15|TRBD1|TRBV6-5|NA|TRBJ1-5
CASSLGQGRSQPQHF
TGTGCCAGCAGTTTGGGACAGGGGCGGTCTCAGCCCCAGCATTTT
>14|TRBD2|TRBV28|NA|TRBJ2-7
CASSWASGKYEQYF
TGTGCCAGCAGTTGGGCTAGCGGGAAGTACGAGCAGTACTTC
>17|NA|TRBV24-1|NA|TRBJ2-3
CATSDSLGGHRTDTQYF
TGTGCCACCAGTGATTCCCTGGGGGGTCACCGCACAGATACGCAGTATTTT
>16|TRBD2|TRBV15|NA|TRBJ2-5
CATSREHASGQETQYF
TGTGCCACCAGCAGAGAGCATGCTAGCGGACAAGAGACCCAGTACTTC
>13|NA|TRBV2|NA|TRBJ2-3
CASSEAYTDTQYF
TGTGCCAGCAGTGAAGCATACACAGATACGCAGTATTTT
>16|TRBD2|TRBV2|NA|TRBJ2-3
CASSGTGLAGVSTQYF
TGTGCCAGCAGTGGGACGGGACTAGCGGGAGTAAGTACGCAGTATTTT
>15|TRBD2|TRBV29-1|NA|TRBJ2-7
CSVELAGGYFYEQYF
TGCAGCGTTGAACTAGCGGGAGGGTACTTCTACGAGCAGTACTTC
>17|NA|TRBV24-1|NA|TRBJ2-2
CATSDPISLAAPGELFF
TGTGCCACCAGTGATCCGATCTCGCTAGCTGCTCCGGGGGAGCTGTTTTTT
>14|TRBD1|TRBV3-1/TRBV3-2|NA|TRBJ2-5
CASSQQGAGETQYF
TGTGCCAGCAGCCAACAGGGGGCCGGCGAGACCCAGTACTTC
>13|NA|TRBV5-1|NA|TRBJ2-7
CASTFDSPYEQYF
TGCGCCAGCACCTTTGACAGTCCCTACGAGCAGTACTTC